The clone carrying this T cell receptor (beta chain) occurred many times. Trimming took off 4 bases at V and 0 bases at J, with 6 bases between the two ends. CDR3 length equals 13 residues. The data stem from a study of T cells in Graves' hyperthyroidism and ophthalmopathy. TCR beta CDR3 regions were amplified from RNA. HTBI primers were used for first-round RT-PCR of the TCR CDR3. Each CDR3 protein is one row after TCRdb ran MiXCR on the multiplex PCR reads. Here the sample spans 350,000 to 500,000 distinct CDR3 sequences, about 13% being singletons. The chain links TRBV12-3 or TRBV12-4 to TRBJ1-1, with D possibly matching TRBD1 (6 bases). The source is a woman under 30 with Graves' hyperthyroidism. The sample comprised blood. The CDR3 reads CASSSGVNTEAFF. CDR3 DNA sequence: TGTGCCAGCAGTTCAGGGGTGAACACTGAAGCTTTCTTT.